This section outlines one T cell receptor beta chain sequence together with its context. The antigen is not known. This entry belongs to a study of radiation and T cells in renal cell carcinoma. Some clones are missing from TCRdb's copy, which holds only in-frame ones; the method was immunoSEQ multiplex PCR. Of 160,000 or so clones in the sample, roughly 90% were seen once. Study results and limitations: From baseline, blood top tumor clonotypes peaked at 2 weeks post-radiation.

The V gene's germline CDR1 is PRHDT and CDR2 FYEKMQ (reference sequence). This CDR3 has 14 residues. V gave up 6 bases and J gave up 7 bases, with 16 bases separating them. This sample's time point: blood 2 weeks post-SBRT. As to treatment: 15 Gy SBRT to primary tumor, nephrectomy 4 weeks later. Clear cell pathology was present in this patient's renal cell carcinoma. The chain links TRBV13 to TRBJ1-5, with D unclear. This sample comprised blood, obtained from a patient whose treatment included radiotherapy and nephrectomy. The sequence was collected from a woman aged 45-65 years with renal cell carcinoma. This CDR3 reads CASSPWGVGQPQHF. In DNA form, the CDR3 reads TGTGCCAGCAGTCCGTGGGGAGTGGGGCAGCCCCAGCATTTT. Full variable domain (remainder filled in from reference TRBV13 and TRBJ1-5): AAGVIQSPRHLIKEKRETATLKCYPIPRHDTVYWYQQGPGQDPQFLISFYEKMQSDKGSIPDRFSAQQFSDYHSELNMSSLELGDSALYFCASSPWGVGQPQHFGDGTRLSIL.